The 30 T cell receptor beta chains below all came from one sample that was sequenced in a study of T cells after yellow fever vaccination. TCRdb used MiXCR to reprocess the 5' RACE reads, holding one entry per CDR3 protein. Of about 430,000 distinct CDR3 sequences listed, 15% to 20% are singletons. Sample: PBMCs, taken before the yellow fever booster vaccination. The receptors shown here come from a man in his late teens or twenties who received the YFV17D yellow fever vaccine.

This clonotype occurred once. The chain joins TRBV5-5 to TRBJ1-5, with TRBD1 identical over 7 bases. Germline CDR1 SGHKS, CDR2 YYEKEE (reference sequence). V was pared by 2 bases and J by 4 bases, with 9 bases of the junction left unmatched. The CDR3 consists of 16 residues. In DNA, the CDR3 is TGTGCCAGCAGCTTAGGGAGGGGGCTACGGAATCAGCCCCAGCATTTT. Translation gives CASSLGRGLRNQPQHF.

The V gene is TRBV5-4, the J gene TRBJ2-7, with 8 nucleotides matching TRBD1. Trimming cost V 3 bases and J 1 base; bases outside gene matches: 15. CDR1 is SGHNT, CDR2 YYREEE, per germline (reference sequence). The CDR3 loop spans 18 amino acids. The CDR3 here is CASSSATGAITESYEQYV. In nucleotides, the CDR3 is TGTGCCAGCAGCTCGGCGACAGGGGCGATTACCGAATCCTACGAGCAGTACGTC.

This chain joins TRBV7-2 and TRBJ2-5, with 8 positions matching TRBD1. The V gene's germline CDR1 is SGHTA and CDR2 FQGNSA. The CDR3 runs to 15 residues. The J segment lost 4 bases and the V segment lost 1 base, leaving 5 bases of the junction unmatched. CDR3 region: CASSLGTGGGETQYF. CDR3 DNA sequence: TGTGCCAGCAGCTTAGGAACAGGGGGAGGAGAGACCCAGTACTTC.

The chain joins TRBV7-2 to TRBJ2-3; 10 bases match TRBD2. This CDR3 has 18 amino acids. The J segment lost 4 bases and the V segment lost 1 base, leaving 11 bases of the junction unmatched. Germline CDR1 is SGHTA and CDR2 is FQGNSA. The CDR3 is CASSLERAAGGPADTQYF. The CDR3 nucleotides are TGTGCCAGCAGCTTAGAGCGCGCAGCGGGGGGGCCAGCAGATACGCAGTATTTT.

In its sample, this clonotype was seen a few times. The V and J genes are TRBV11-1 and TRBJ1-5; 9 bases match TRBD1. There are 15 residues in the CDR3. CDR1 and CDR2 (germline): SGHAT, FQDESV (reference sequence). Germline trimming cut 7 bases from V and 1 base from J; bases unmatched to any gene: 5. The CDR3, as DNA: TGTGCCAGCATCGGACAGGGGTGCAGCAATCAGCCCCAGCATTTT. Residues: CASIGQGCSNQPQHF.

This clonotype was counted ten times or more. The chain employs TRBV4-2 and TRBJ1-2; maybe TRBD1 (6 bases). CDR3 size: 15 residues. Looked up from germline, CDR1 is LGHNA and CDR2 is YNFKEQ. Trimming took off 1 base at V and 5 bases at J, with 14 bases between the two ends. The CDR3 DNA follows: TGTGCCAGCAGCCAAGCGACGGGAGGGGGGTATGGCTACACCTTC. It specifies CASSQATGGGYGYTF.

This clonotype was detected only once. The rearrangement joins TRBV7-6 to TRBJ1-1, with 8 bases identical to TRBD1. Germline CDR1 and CDR2: SGHVS and FNYEAQ. This CDR3 has 14 amino acids. Losses at the gene ends were 4 bases for V and 3 bases for J; bases not matched to a gene: 4. The CDR3 DNA reads as TGTGCCAGCAGCTCCCTGGACAGGGACACTGAAGCTTTCTTT. Protein: CASSSLDRDTEAFF.

This clonotype was picked up a small number of times. This chain joins TRBV15 and TRBJ2-4, with 7 bases that match TRBD1. With V trimmed by 4 bases and J by 1 base, 7 bases remained unmatched. CDR1 and CDR2 from the germline V gene are LNHNV and YYDKDF (reference sequence). The CDR3 spans 16 residues. For the CDR3, the DNA is TGTGCCACCAGCAAGCCGGTGACAGGGGCCAAAAACATTCAGTACTTC. It yields the protein CATSKPVTGAKNIQYF.

This clonotype was observed a few times. The J gene is TRBJ2-1, the V gene TRBV7-9; D possibly corresponds to TRBD1 (5 bases). Germline CDR1 reads SEHNR; CDR2 reads FQNEAQ (reference sequence). This CDR3 is built from 12 residues. Trimming took off 3 bases at V and 7 bases at J, with 7 bases between the two ends. CDR3 DNA sequence: TGTGCCAGCAGCTTCAGGGTGAATGAGCAGTTCTTC. Its translation is CASSFRVNEQFF.

CDR3 in amino acids: CASLLSGRGNTEAFF. Written as DNA, the CDR3 is TGTGCCAGCCTATTGAGCGGCCGGGGTAACACTGAAGCTTTCTTT. The chain joins TRBV12-3 or TRBV12-4 to TRBJ1-1; unclear D gene. Deletions cut 8 bases from V and 2 bases from J, with 18 bases between. The CDR3 runs 15 residues.

The V call is TRBV18, the J call TRBJ1-2; TRBD1 is a possible D gene (5 bases). The V end was cut by 1 base, the J end by 3 bases, with 12 bases between. Per the germline V gene, CDR1 is KGHSH and CDR2 is LQKENI. CDR3 length: 15 residues. Here the CDR3 reads CASSPRAGEDYGYTF. The DNA for the CDR3 is TGTGCCAGCTCACCACGGGCGGGGGAAGACTATGGCTACACCTTC.

The rearrangement joins TRBV4-3 to TRBJ2-1, with 9 bases identical to TRBD2. Germline V lookup: CDR1 LGHNA, CDR2 YSLEER. Trimming took 0 bases from V and 7 from J; bases not matched to a gene: 7. The CDR3 covers 16 residues. CDR3 protein: CASSQDEAGGLNEQFF. CDR3 DNA sequence: TGCGCCAGCAGCCAAGACGAAGCGGGGGGCCTTAATGAGCAGTTCTTC.

The chain uses TRBV12-3 or TRBV12-4 and TRBJ1-2; perhaps TRBD1 as D (6 bases). V gave up 1 base and J gave up 4 bases, with 16 bases separating them. CDR3 length: 16 amino acids. CDR3 bases: TGTGCCAGCAGTTTAGATCACAGGGCCATCCTCTATGGCTACACCTTC. This codes for CASSLDHRAILYGYTF.

CDR3: CASLIERGSEAFF. DNA for the CDR3: TGTGCCAGCCTGATCGAAAGGGGATCTGAAGCTTTCTTT. The chain is built from TRBV6-2 or TRBV6-3 and TRBJ1-1; tentative D call: TRBD1 (5 bases). Germline V gene lookup returns CDR1 MNHEY and CDR2 SVGEGT. The CDR3 consists of 13 residues. The V and J ends lost 8 bases and 6 bases respectively, with 16 bases between them.

This chain uses TRBV18 with TRBJ1-5, with 9 bases identical to TRBD1. The CDR3 runs to 17 residues. The trim removed 5 bases at V and 0 bases at J, leaving 8 bases unmatched. Germline V gives CDR1 KGHSH, CDR2 LQKENI. As DNA, the CDR3 is TGTGCCAGCTCAGGGACAGGGACTGGATATAGCAATCAGCCCCAGCATTTT. Translation gives CASSGTGTGYSNQPQHF.

This clonotype has only a few counts. This chain connects TRBV14 to TRBJ2-7, with D unclear. V lost 0 bases, J lost 8 bases, and 11 bases lay in between. Germline V lookup: CDR1 SGHDN, CDR2 FVKESK. The CDR3 sequence is 13 residues long. The CDR3 nucleotides are TGTGCCAGCAGCCAAGAGGTCCAAGCTAAGCAGTACTTC. Translation: CASSQEVQAKQYF.

This clonotype was picked up a small number of times. The chain carries TRBV9 and TRBJ2-3; no clear D. Germline assignment: CDR1 SGDLS and CDR2 YYNGEE. The CDR3 spans 14 residues. V was clipped by 0 bases and J by 2 bases, with 7 bases between them. The CDR3 region has the DNA TGTGCCAGCAGCGTAGTACTACCCACAGATACGCAGTATTTT. Its protein product is CASSVVLPTDTQYF.

This clonotype occurred a few times. J is TRBJ1-4 and V is TRBV3-1; the D is unclear. Germline-derived CDR1 and CDR2 are LGHDT and YNNKEL (reference sequence). V was clipped by 1 base and J by 7 bases, with 7 bases between them. This CDR3 is 13 amino acids long. CDR3: CASSQGVAEKLFF. For the CDR3, the DNA is TGTGCCAGCAGCCAAGGGGTGGCTGAAAAACTGTTTTTT.

This clonotype was counted only a few times. V gene TRBV7-2 combines with J gene TRBJ1-2; D gene ambiguous. From germline, CDR1 is SGHTA and CDR2 FQGNSA. The ends were cut back, 1 base at V and 6 bases at J, with 12 bases in the middle. The length of the CDR3 is 14 residues. The CDR3 here is CASSLVVEGDGYTF. CDR3 DNA: TGTGCCAGCAGCTTAGTCGTGGAAGGCGATGGCTACACCTTC.

This clonotype was detected only a few times. The V gene is TRBV5-6, the J gene TRBJ1-3; no definite D call. Trimming left V 7 bases short and J 2 bases short, with 10 bases between. CDR3 length: 13 residues. CDR1 is SGHDT and CDR2 is YYEEEE in the germline V gene. The CDR3 reads CASRVGAGNTIYF. CDR3 bases: TGTGCCAGCCGTGTCGGGGCTGGAAACACCATATATTTT.

CDR3 bases: TGTGCTAGTGGTTTGATTATTAACGAGCAGTACTTC. Translating gives CASGLIINEQYF. The chain uses TRBV12-5 and TRBJ2-7; D not resolved. The ends were cut back, 2 bases at V and 5 bases at J, with 7 bases in the middle. The CDR3 length is 12 residues. Germline CDR1 and CDR2: LGHNT and FRNRAP.

V usage is TRBV7-2 and J usage is TRBJ2-5; D gene ambiguous. V lost 4 bases, J lost 2 bases, and 8 bases lay in between. This CDR3 is built from 13 residues. From germline, CDR1 is SGHTA and CDR2 FQGNSA. DNA of the CDR3: TGTGCCAGCAGCTCTCAACCACAAGAGACCCAGTACTTC. This gives the protein CASSSQPQETQYF.

The sample holds a few counts of this clonotype. The V and J genes are TRBV7-2 and TRBJ2-5, with D tentatively TRBD1 (6 bases). The germline V gene encodes CDR1 SGHTA and CDR2 FQGNSA. The V and J ends lost 3 bases and 5 bases respectively, with 16 bases between them. CDR3 length equals 15 residues. The chain's CDR3 is CASSFNPGAAETQYF. CDR3 in DNA: TGTGCCAGCAGCTTCAACCCAGGGGCGGCGGAGACCCAGTACTTC.

The J gene is TRBJ2-4, the V gene TRBV7-2, with unresolved D. The CDR3 totals 14 residues. V lost 7 bases, J lost 5 bases, and 15 bases lay in between. Per the germline V gene, CDR1 is SGHTA and CDR2 is FQGNSA. CDR3 loop: CASTQEWAENIQYF. The CDR3 coding sequence is TGTGCCAGCACCCAGGAGTGGGCCGAAAACATTCAGTACTTC.

This clonotype has a handful of counts. The chain carries TRBV5-4 and TRBJ2-3; maybe TRBD2 (6 bases). There are 15 residues in the CDR3. Trimming took 4 bases from V and 2 from J, leaving 14 bases between them. The germline V gene has CDR1 SGHNT and CDR2 YYREEE (reference sequence). The CDR3 region is CASSKGTGSTDTQYF. The DNA of the CDR3 is TGTGCCAGCAGCAAGGGGACTGGATCCACAGATACGCAGTATTTT.

The chain combines TRBV6-6 with TRBJ2-2; the match to TRBD1 covers 7 bases. With V trimmed by 2 bases and J by 7 bases, 7 bases remained unmatched. CDR3 length: 15 amino acids. Germline CDR1 MNHNY, CDR2 SVGAGI (reference sequence). The chain's CDR3 is CASSYVGGVGGELFF. CDR3 sequence (DNA): TGTGCCAGCAGTTACGTAGGGGGCGTCGGCGGGGAGCTGTTTTTT.

The sample holds a few counts of this clonotype. V gene TRBV6-5 combines with J gene TRBJ1-1; D gene uncertain. Trimming shortened V by 6 bases and J by 0 bases, and 11 bases separated the two germline ends. CDR3 length: 14 amino acids. Per germline, CDR1 MNHEY and CDR2 SVGAGI. The CDR3 spells CASRPSTLNTEAFF. CDR3 nucleotide sequence: TGTGCCAGCAGACCTTCTACACTGAACACTGAAGCTTTCTTT.

The chain is built from TRBV5-1 and TRBJ2-5; TRBD1 or TRBD2 may be the D gene (5 bases each). Germline V gives CDR1 SGHRS, CDR2 YFSETQ. This CDR3 region has 14 residues. Trimming shortened V by 0 bases and J by 1 base, and 7 bases separated the two germline ends. DNA of the CDR3: TGCGCCAGCAGCTTGGAGGGGACCCAAGAGACCCAGTACTTC. The encoded protein is CASSLEGTQETQYF.

This clonotype appeared many times. The V gene is TRBV20-1, the J gene TRBJ1-1; TRBD1 is a possible D gene (5 bases). V lost 0 bases and J 5 bases, leaving 16 bases between the germline ends. The CDR3 runs to 15 residues. Germline V gene sequence: CDR1 DFQATT, CDR2 SNEGSKA (reference sequence). The CDR3 region is CSARDPAGEGTEAFF. CDR3 in DNA: TGCAGTGCTAGAGATCCGGCGGGGGAGGGGACTGAAGCTTTCTTT.

The sample holds a few counts of this clonotype. The V call is TRBV20-1, the J call TRBJ2-1; no definite D call. This CDR3 has 18 residues. Germline CDR1 and CDR2: DFQATT and SNEGSKA (reference sequence). V was pared by 1 base and J by 2 bases, with 21 bases between. For the CDR3, the DNA is TGCAGTGCTAGAGGTCCCCCGATGGAATCTCAAGCCTACAATGAGCAGTTCTTC. Protein sequence: CSARGPPMESQAYNEQFF.